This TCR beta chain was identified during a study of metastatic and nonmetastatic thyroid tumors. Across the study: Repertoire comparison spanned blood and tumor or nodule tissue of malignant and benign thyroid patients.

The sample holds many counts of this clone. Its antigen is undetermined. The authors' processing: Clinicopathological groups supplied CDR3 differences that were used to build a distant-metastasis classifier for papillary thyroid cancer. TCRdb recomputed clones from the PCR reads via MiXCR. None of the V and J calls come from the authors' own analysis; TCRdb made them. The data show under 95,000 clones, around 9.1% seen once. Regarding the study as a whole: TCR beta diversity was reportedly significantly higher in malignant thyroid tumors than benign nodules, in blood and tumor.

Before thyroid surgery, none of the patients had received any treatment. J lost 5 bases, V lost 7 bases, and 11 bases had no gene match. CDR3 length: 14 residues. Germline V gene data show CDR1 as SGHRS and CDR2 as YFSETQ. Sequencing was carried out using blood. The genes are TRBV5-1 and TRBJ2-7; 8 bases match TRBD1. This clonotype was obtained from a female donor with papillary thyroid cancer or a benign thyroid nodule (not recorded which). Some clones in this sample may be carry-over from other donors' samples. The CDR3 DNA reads TGCGCCAGCGGTCCACAGGGGGGATGGGACGAGCAGTACTTC. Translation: CASGPQGGWDEQYF.